The sample holds many counts of the clone carrying this TCR beta chain. What it binds is not known. Looked up from germline, CDR1 is SGDLS and CDR2 is YYNGEE. This CDR3 has 15 residues. The V end was cut by 0 bases, the J end by 9 bases, with 13 bases between. This entry belongs to a study of regulatory T cells in long-lasting Graves disease. The study's findings and limits: Persistent Graves' patients possessed reduced TCR diversity relative to recently diagnosed ones.

Combining iRepertoire HTBI primers with Arm-PCR of CDR3 regions, the authors built TCR beta libraries. Via MiXCR, TCRdb re-called the multiplex PCR reads, giving one row per CDR3 protein. This sample has a few hundred thousand distinct CDR3 sequences, with roughly 22% found just once. Time point of the sample: persistent/refractory GD, antithyroid drugs over 5 years with positive TRAb. The TCR library was made from RNA that had been extracted from PBMCs in TRIzol. Sequencing used peripheral blood mononuclear cells (PBMCs), obtained when the disease was refractory, from a patient treated with antithyroid drugs. This clonotype was obtained from a female donor with Graves disease. J is TRBJ1-6 and V is TRBV9; a possible D gene is TRBD1 (5 bases). CDR3 nucleotides: TGTGCCAGCAGCGTAGGACTGGACGGGGGTTCACCCCTCCACTTT. Translated: CASSVGLDGGSPLHF.